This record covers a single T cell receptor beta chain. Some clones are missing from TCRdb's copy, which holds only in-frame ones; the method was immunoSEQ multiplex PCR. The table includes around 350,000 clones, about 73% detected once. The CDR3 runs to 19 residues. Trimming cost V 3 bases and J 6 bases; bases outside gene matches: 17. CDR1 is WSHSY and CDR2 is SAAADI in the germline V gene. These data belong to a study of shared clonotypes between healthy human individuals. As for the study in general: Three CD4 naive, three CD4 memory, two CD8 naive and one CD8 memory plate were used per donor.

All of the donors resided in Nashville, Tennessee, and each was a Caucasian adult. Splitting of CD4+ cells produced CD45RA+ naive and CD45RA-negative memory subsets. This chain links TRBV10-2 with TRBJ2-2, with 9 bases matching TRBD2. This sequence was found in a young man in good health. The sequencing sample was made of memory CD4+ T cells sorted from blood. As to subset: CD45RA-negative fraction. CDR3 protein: CASSDRTSETAFLAGELFF. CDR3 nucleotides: TGCGCCAGCAGTGATCGGACTAGCGAGACGGCTTTTTTGGCCGGGGAGCTGTTTTTT.